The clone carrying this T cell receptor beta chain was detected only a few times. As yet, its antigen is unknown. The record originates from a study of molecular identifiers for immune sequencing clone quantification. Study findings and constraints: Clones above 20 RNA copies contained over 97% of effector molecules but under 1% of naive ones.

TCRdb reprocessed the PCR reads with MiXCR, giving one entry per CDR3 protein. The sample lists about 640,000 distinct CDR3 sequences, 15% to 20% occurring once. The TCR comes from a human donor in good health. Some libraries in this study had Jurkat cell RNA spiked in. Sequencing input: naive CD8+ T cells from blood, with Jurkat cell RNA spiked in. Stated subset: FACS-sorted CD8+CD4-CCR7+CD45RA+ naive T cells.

The CDR3 reads CASSQGPRQRDEQFF. CDR3 sequence (DNA): TGTGCCAGCAGCCAAGGACCGCGCCAGAGAGACGAGCAGTTCTTC. The V gene is TRBV3-1, the J gene TRBJ2-1; no definite D call. CDR1 is LGHDT and CDR2 is YNNKEL in the germline V gene (reference sequence). V shed 1 base and J shed 10 bases, with 17 bases lying between them. The CDR3 runs 15 residues.